The 14 T cell receptor beta chains below come from one sample, sequenced in a study of early T cells in non-severe SARS-CoV-2 infection. TCRdb reprocessed the 5' RACE reads with MiXCR, giving one entry per CDR3 protein. The sample lists over 75,000 distinct CDR3 sequences, approximately 13% seen once, with about 2.1% in the top ten. The source material was whole blood. Receptor source: an adult who was a healthcare worker with PCR-confirmed SARS-CoV-2 infection or an uninfected control (not recorded which).

This clonotype was recorded a few times. The chain carries TRBV3-1 and TRBJ2-7, with D hard to call. Looked up from germline, CDR1 is LGHDT and CDR2 is YNNKEL (reference sequence). The V gene lost 3 bases and the J gene lost 5 bases, with 5 bases spanning the gap. The CDR3 has 11 amino acids. The chain's CDR3 is CASSHLHEQYF. The DNA for the CDR3 is TGTGCCAGCAGCCATCTCCACGAGCAGTACTTC.

This clonotype was seen at least ten times. This chain uses TRBV3-1 with TRBJ1-6; no clear D gene. CDR3 size: 13 residues. Germline V gene data show CDR1 as LGHDT and CDR2 as YNNKEL (reference sequence). Trimming cost V 0 bases and J 8 bases, with 5 bases left between them. CDR3 sequence (DNA): TGTGCCAGCAGCCAAGATTCTTATTCACCCCTCCACTTT. Its protein is CASSQDSYSPLHF.

Here the CDR3 reads CASSLYPRRQLYEQYF. The CDR3 nucleotides are TGTGCCAGCAGTTTATACCCTCGGCGCCAACTCTACGAGCAGTACTTC. The chain is built from TRBV27 and TRBJ2-7, with D unclear. From germline, CDR1 is MNHEY and CDR2 SMNVEV (reference sequence). Trimming left V 1 base short and J 3 bases short, with 16 bases between. The CDR3 length is 16 residues.

This clonotype was seen repeatedly, ten times or more. The rearrangement uses TRBV7-9 and TRBJ1-3; TRBD1 is a possible D gene (5 bases). Germline lookup yields CDR1 SEHNR and CDR2 FQNEAQ (reference sequence). This CDR3 has 14 amino acids. V lost 3 bases and J lost 6, with 12 bases in between. The CDR3 region is CASSFGAPLNTIYF. The CDR3 nucleotides are TGTGCCAGCAGCTTCGGGGCCCCTCTAAACACCATATATTTT. Full variable domain (remainder filled in from reference TRBV7-9 and TRBJ1-3): DTGVSQNPRHKITKRGQNVTFRCDPISEHNRLYWYRQTLGQGPEFLTYFQNEAQLEKSRLLSDRFSAERPKGSFSTLEIQRTEQGDSAMYLCASSFGAPLNTIYFGEGSWLTVV.

This clonotype was counted at least ten times. The conserved closing phenylalanine or tryptophan is absent in this CDR3, likely reflecting a read error. The V and J genes are TRBV11-2 and TRBJ2-3; D unresolved. Germline assignment: CDR1 SGHAT and CDR2 FQNNGV. This CDR3 spans 12 amino acids. V lost 2 bases to trimming and J lost 6 bases, with 6 bases between them. CDR3 protein: CASSLFPDTQYL. DNA for the CDR3: TGTGCCAGCAGCTTATTTCCCGATACGCAGTATCTT.

This clonotype appeared many times. The chain combines TRBV7-9 with TRBJ2-2; D is unresolved. Trimming pared 5 bases from V and 0 bases from J, leaving 16 bases between. CDR1 is SEHNR, CDR2 FQNEAQ, per germline (reference sequence). CDR3 length: 17 amino acids. The CDR3 sequence: CASSQYEGPPNTGELFF. The CDR3 DNA reads TGTGCCAGCAGCCAATATGAAGGGCCCCCGAACACCGGGGAGCTGTTTTTT. Full variable domain (remainder filled in from reference TRBV7-9 and TRBJ2-2): DTGVSQNPRHKITKRGQNVTFRCDPISEHNRLYWYRQTLGQGPEFLTYFQNEAQLEKSRLLSDRFSAERPKGSFSTLEIQRTEQGDSAMYLCASSQYEGPPNTGELFFGEGSRLTVL.

This clonotype was recorded at least ten times. This rearrangement joins TRBV28 to TRBJ1-2, with TRBD1 matching over 8 bases. The CDR3 is made up of 15 amino acids. V dropped 6 bases and J dropped 10; count of bases not matched to a gene: 16. CDR1 MDHEN and CDR2 SYDVKM come from the germline V gene. The CDR3 protein is CASRSHRTGRGDYTF. The CDR3 DNA is TGTGCCAGCAGATCACACCGGACAGGGAGAGGCGACTACACCTTC.

The J gene is TRBJ2-3, the V gene TRBV29-1; D not certain. Trimming left V 7 bases short and J 1 base short, with 9 bases between. Germline loops: CDR1 SQVTM, CDR2 ANQGSEA. The CDR3 totals 12 residues. CDR3 protein: CSGLRGTDTQYF. As DNA, the CDR3 is TGCAGCGGGCTAAGGGGCACAGATACGCAGTATTTT.

The chain employs TRBV18 and TRBJ1-1; 7 bases agree with TRBD1. The CDR3 extends over 13 amino acids. CDR1 KGHSH and CDR2 LQKENI come from the germline V gene. Trimming cost V 8 bases and J 0 bases; bases outside gene matches: 3. The CDR3 bases are TGTGCCAGCCGCAGGGGGATGAACACTGAAGCTTTCTTT. Translated: CASRRGMNTEAFF.

The chain recombines TRBV9 with TRBJ1-5; no clear D. V lost 0 bases and J lost 4, with 5 bases in between. This CDR3 comprises 13 residues. Germline CDR1 is SGDLS and CDR2 is YYNGEE. The CDR3 DNA follows: TGTGCCAGCAGCGTAGCTCCGAATCAGCCCCAGCATTTT. Translated: CASSVAPNQPQHF.

The chain recombines TRBV25-1 with TRBJ2-2, with D tentatively TRBD1 or TRBD2 (5 bases each). V was trimmed by 2 bases and J by 3 bases, leaving 7 bases between them. Per germline, CDR1 MGHDK and CDR2 SYGVNS. CDR3 size: 14 residues. The CDR3 spells CASSEQGDTGELFF. The CDR3 DNA reads as TGTGCCAGCAGTGAACAGGGAGACACCGGGGAGCTGTTTTTT.

There are many counts of this clonotype. The V and J genes are TRBV3-1 and TRBJ1-5; D not resolved. The germline V and J ends were trimmed by 0 bases and 4 bases, with 4 bases remaining between them. The CDR3 length is 13 residues. Germline loops: CDR1 LGHDT, CDR2 YNNKEL (reference sequence). CDR3 residues: CASSQEGNQPQHF. The CDR3 DNA is TGTGCCAGCAGCCAAGAAGGGAATCAGCCCCAGCATTTT.

The chain links TRBV2 to TRBJ2-1; D could derive from TRBD1 or TRBD2 (6 bases each). Germline-derived CDR1 and CDR2 are SNHLY and FYNNEI. The CDR3 consists of 15 residues. V shed 8 bases and J shed 4 bases, with 18 bases lying between them. The CDR3 sequence is CASRLEGGPYNEQFF. CDR3 DNA sequence: TGTGCCAGCCGGTTGGAGGGGGGCCCTTACAATGAGCAGTTCTTC.

This clonotype was found a few times. The chain's CDR3 is CASSGWTSGTGELFF. The CDR3 DNA is TGTGCCAGCAGCGGGTGGACGTCGGGCACCGGGGAGCTGTTTTTT. J is TRBJ2-2 and V is TRBV28; D is unresolved. Germline lookup yields CDR1 MDHEN and CDR2 SYDVKM. V was shortened by 6 bases and J by 4 bases, with 15 bases between the two germline ends. The CDR3 sequence is 15 residues long.